This entry lists 18 T cell receptor beta chains sequenced from one sample in a study of long-term antiretroviral therapy in people with HIV. The assay, immunoSEQ v3.0, was run at survey level. Clones were sequenced by immunoSEQ multiplex PCR, and TCRdb holds only the in-frame ones, with some missing. The top ten hold about 10% of the sample, which has just over 35,000 clones, around 85% seen once. Sequenced here: unsorted PBMCs, sampled 2.2 years after starting antiretroviral therapy. All receptors derive from a young man with HIV.

This chain joins TRBV16 and TRBJ1-2; D not certain. V lost 1 base to trimming and J lost 8 bases, with 11 bases between them. Germline loops: CDR1 KGHSY, CDR2 FQNENV. The CDR3 runs to 13 residues. The CDR3 DNA reads as TGTGCCAGCAGCCAATTCGGTGGTCAGGGCTACACCTTC. Residues: CASSQFGGQGYTF.

The genes are TRBV4-1 and TRBJ1-2; TRBD1 matches 7 bases. With V trimmed by 0 bases and J by 6 bases, 13 bases remained unmatched. The CDR3 loop spans 17 amino acids. Per the germline V gene, CDR1 is MGHRA and CDR2 is YSYEKL. For the CDR3, the DNA is TGCGCCAGCAGCCAAGAAGGGGGCAGGGGGTTATCCAATGGCTACACCTTC. It is translated as CASSQEGGRGLSNGYTF.

The V and J genes are TRBV5-1 and TRBJ1-1, with a tentative D call TRBD1 (6 bases). The germline V and J ends were trimmed by 0 bases and 5 bases, with 14 bases remaining between them. CDR1 is SGHRS, CDR2 YFSETQ, per germline. This CDR3 region has 15 residues. CDR3 nucleotides: TGCGCCAGCAGCTTGGCTCCCAGGGGCAATACTGAAGCTTTCTTT. Translated: CASSLAPRGNTEAFF.

This clone was observed once. At one end the junction does not follow the germline gene, possibly because of a read error. The rearrangement uses TRBV7-9 and TRBJ2-1; TRBD1 matches 7 bases. Germline lookup yields CDR1 SEHNR and CDR2 FQNEAQ (reference sequence). CDR3 length: 14 residues. The CDR3 protein is CAGRGIGSYNEQFF. The CDR3 coding sequence is TGTGCCGGCAGGGGGATAGGCTCCTACAATGAGCAGTTCTTC.

V gene TRBV6-1 combines with J gene TRBJ1-4; 8 bases match TRBD1. Looked up from germline, CDR1 is MNHNS and CDR2 is SASEGT. The junction had 0 bases not matched to a gene; V was cut back by 4 bases and J by 5 bases. The CDR3 contains 13 residues. In DNA, the CDR3 is TGTGCCAGCAGTGGACAGGGGAATGAAAAACTGTTTTTT. Translation gives CASSGQGNEKLFF.

The chain links TRBV5-6 to TRBJ1-5; TRBD1 aligns across 7 bases. CDR3 length: 14 amino acids. With 4 bases clipped from V and 3 bases from J, the junction kept 4 bases outside the gene matches. Germline V CDR1 and CDR2: SGHDT, YYEEEE. CDR3 DNA sequence: TGTGCCAGCAGCCTGGGACAGCCCAATCAGCCCCAGCATTTT. This encodes CASSLGQPNQPQHF.

The genes are TRBV5-1 and TRBJ2-3, with 11 bases fitting TRBD2. J lost 4 bases, V lost 0 bases, and 10 bases had no gene match. This CDR3 spans 18 amino acids. Germline assignment: CDR1 SGHRS and CDR2 YFSETQ. The CDR3 DNA reads as TGCGCCAGCAGCTTGGGTTTAGCGGGGGGGCATATCGCAGATACGCAGTATTTT. It is translated as CASSLGLAGGHIADTQYF.

This clone was found a few times. This chain uses TRBV6-4 with TRBJ2-7; either TRBD1 or TRBD2 may supply D (5 bases each). The germline V gene encodes CDR1 MRHNA and CDR2 SNTAGT. Trimming cost V 3 bases and J 6 bases, with 18 bases left between them. This CDR3 contains 15 residues. The CDR3 region has the DNA TGTGCCAGCAGTGATCCGGGACCGACACGGACCGAGCAGTACTTC. Translated, it gives CASSDPGPTRTEQYF.

CDR3 DNA sequence: TGTGCCAGCAGCCCCAAGGGATGGGACAGCCCTCTCTACGAGCAGTACTTC. This sequence encodes CASSPKGWDSPLYEQYF. The V and J genes are TRBV14 and TRBJ2-7; 7 bases map to TRBD1. CDR1 is SGHDN, CDR2 FVKESK, per germline. The CDR3 length is 17 residues. V shed 4 bases and J 3 bases; nucleotides not matched to a gene: 15.

The rearrangement links TRBV5-1 to TRBJ1-1; D gene ambiguous. Germline CDR1 and CDR2: SGHRS and YFSETQ. The CDR3 is 14 residues long. The V end lost 0 bases, the J end lost 4 bases, and 10 bases lay between the germline ends. CDR3 residues: CASSLAGGVTEAFF. The CDR3 DNA reads as TGCGCCAGCAGCTTGGCCGGTGGAGTCACTGAAGCTTTCTTT.

V usage is TRBV11-2 and J usage is TRBJ2-3; 12 bases fit TRBD2. This CDR3 has 19 amino acids. Per germline, CDR1 SGHAT and CDR2 FQNNGV. J lost 0 bases, V lost 5 bases, and 12 bases had no gene match. The DNA of the CDR3 is TGTGCCAGCAGCGGCCGGACTAGCGGGGAACCTTCTAGCACAGATACGCAGTATTTT. Translating gives CASSGRTSGEPSSTDTQYF.

This clone was counted only a few times. V usage is TRBV27 and J usage is TRBJ2-7, with D possibly called TRBD1 or TRBD2 (5 bases each). Per the germline V gene, CDR1 is MNHEY and CDR2 is SMNVEV (reference sequence). Trimming pared 5 bases from V and 7 bases from J, leaving 15 bases between. This CDR3 has 13 amino acids. The CDR3 nucleotides are TGTGCCAGCAGTCCGTCTCCTTGGGGGGAGCAGTACTTC. Translation gives CASSPSPWGEQYF.

This chain uses TRBV7-2 with TRBJ2-5; D call uncertain. The CDR3 covers 14 residues. Trimming took 5 bases from V and 6 from J, leaving 16 bases between them. Germline CDR1 SGHTA, CDR2 FQGNSA. Here the CDR3 reads CASSAPDFLKTQYF. CDR3 nucleotides: TGTGCCAGCAGCGCCCCGGATTTTCTGAAGACCCAGTACTTC.

The rearrangement joins TRBV4-2 to TRBJ1-1, with TRBD1 as a possible D gene (5 bases). Trimming left V 0 bases short and J 4 bases short, with 18 bases between. This CDR3 spans 17 amino acids. In germline, CDR1 is LGHNA, CDR2 YNFKEQ. CDR3: CASSQESYGAGGTEAFF. The CDR3 nucleotides are TGTGCCAGCAGCCAAGAGTCGTATGGGGCGGGGGGCACTGAAGCTTTCTTT.

The genes are TRBV27 and TRBJ2-2; possible D gene TRBD2, 6 bases. V was shortened by 2 bases and J by 5 bases, with 12 bases between the two germline ends. The CDR3 sequence is 15 residues long. Germline V gene sequence: CDR1 MNHEY, CDR2 SMNVEV (reference sequence). CDR3 DNA: TGTGCCAGCAGTTTAGCGGGGCCGGGGACCGGGGAGCTGTTTTTT. Translating gives CASSLAGPGTGELFF.

The V gene is TRBV4-1, the J gene TRBJ2-7; 9 bases match TRBD2. The junction had 22 bases not matched to a gene; V was cut back by 2 bases and J by 2 bases. CDR3 length equals 21 residues. The germline CDR1 and CDR2 sequences are MGHRA and YSYEKL. The DNA for the CDR3 is TGCGCCAGCAGCCAAAGGACCTGGCGGAATAGCGGGAGAGAGCCGGCCTACGAGCAGTACTTC. Its protein product is CASSQRTWRNSGREPAYEQYF.

The chain carries TRBV2 and TRBJ1-1; the match to TRBD1 covers 7 bases. Germline assignment: CDR1 SNHLY and CDR2 FYNNEI. After removal of 2 bases from V and 0 bases from J, the junction contained 6 bases not matched to a gene. The CDR3 loop spans 16 amino acids. In nucleotides, the CDR3 is TGTGCCAGCAGTGAAATGGGACAGCATATGAACACTGAAGCTTTCTTT. Amino acid sequence: CASSEMGQHMNTEAFF.

This chain uses TRBV5-5 with TRBJ1-4; TRBD1 matches 11 bases. The CDR3 consists of 20 residues. Germline V gene data show CDR1 as SGHKS and CDR2 as YYEKEE (reference sequence). Germline trimming cut 2 bases from V and 1 base from J; bases unmatched to any gene: 13. As DNA, the CDR3 is TGTGCCAGCAGCTTCCGCCCGGGGACAGGGGGGGGAAGAACTAATGAAAAACTGTTTTTT. Translation gives CASSFRPGTGGGRTNEKLFF.